This section outlines one T cell receptor (beta chain) sequence together with its context. As yet, its antigen is unknown. One end of the junction does not line up with germline, which may come from a read error. This specimen belongs to a study of post-analysis software for immune sequencing data. Background on the study: Disease trajectories encompassed relapsing-remitting, secondary progressive and progressive-relapsing multiple sclerosis. Findings and caveats of the study: Comparison with controls showed significantly lower normalized Chao1 diversity in multiple sclerosis patients. Patients showed TRBV5-6, TRBV5-1 and TRBV20-1 among several TRBV segments more frequent than in controls.

Unique molecular identifiers were present in the TCR beta cDNA libraries. TCRdb called the PCR reads again in MiXCR, with one record for every CDR3 protein. The top ten clones hold approximately 4.5% of a sample with some 890,000 distinct CDR3 sequences, about 57% of them seen once. Per germline, CDR1 SGHRS and CDR2 YFSETQ. CDR3 length: 14 residues. The sequence derives from a girl aged 5-17 years with multiple sclerosis. Sequencing was carried out using blood. The chain employs TRBV5-1 and TRBJ2-7; maybe TRBD1 (8 bases). Here the CDR3 reads CTSGTGTGSSEQYF. The CDR3 nucleotides read TGCACCAGCGGGACCGGGACAGGCAGTTCCGAGCAGTACTTC.